Below, 5 T cell receptor beta chains from the same sample are listed, as sequenced in a study of regulatory T cells in long-lasting Graves disease. Stated time point: newly diagnosed GD, antithyroid drugs for less than 3 months. RNA extracted from PBMCs served as the sequencing template. To make TCR beta libraries, researchers used iRepertoire HTBI primers and Arm-PCR of CDR3 regions. Each CDR3 protein gets one entry after TCRdb re-called the multiplex PCR reads with MiXCR. The profile covers some 410,000 distinct CDR3 sequences, with about 16% appearing a single time and about 10% taken by the ten largest. The sample was also reused in another study, on T cells in Graves' hyperthyroidism and ophthalmopathy.

Source: peripheral blood mononuclear cells (PBMCs), taken at new diagnosis, from a patient treated with antithyroid drugs. The receptors were gathered from a woman between 25 and 40 years old with Graves disease.

The chain carries TRBV27 and TRBJ2-5; D unclear. CDR1 and CDR2 (germline): MNHEY, SMNVEV (reference sequence). The CDR3 runs to 13 residues. V was trimmed by 5 bases and J by 6 bases, leaving 13 bases between them. CDR3 protein: CASSLVQTQTQYF. The CDR3 nucleotides read TGTGCCAGCAGTCTCGTACAAACGCAGACCCAGTACTTC.

This clonotype was picked up a small number of times. The gene calls are TRBV6-5 and TRBJ1-6; weak D call: TRBD1 (5 bases). V shed 2 bases and J shed 0 bases, with 23 bases lying between them. The CDR3 runs 21 residues. Looked up from germline, CDR1 is MNHEY and CDR2 is SVGAGI. CDR3 DNA: TGTGCCAGCAGTTACACTGGACCGAATGGGGCACTGAGCTCCTATAATTCACCCCTCCACTTT. Encoded protein: CASSYTGPNGALSSYNSPLHF.

This clonotype was seen at least ten times. The chain carries TRBV5-1 and TRBJ2-1; the D gene is possibly TRBD2 (6 bases). CDR1 and CDR2 from the germline V gene are SGHRS and YFSETQ. V shed 0 bases and J shed 7 bases, with 11 bases lying between them. This CDR3 is built from 14 residues. Written as DNA, the CDR3 is TGCGCCAGCAGCTTGGATCGACTAGAGAATGAGCAGTTCTTC. It is translated as CASSLDRLENEQFF.

This clonotype was observed at least ten times. The rearrangement joins TRBV6-5 to TRBJ2-3; D unresolved. The CDR3 is 17 residues long. V was trimmed by 2 bases and J by 2 bases, leaving 17 bases between them. Germline V gives CDR1 MNHEY, CDR2 SVGAGI. The CDR3 nucleotides read TGTGCCAGCAGTTACCTCGGCATGTCGAGCCCCACAGATACGCAGTATTTT. Amino acid sequence: CASSYLGMSSPTDTQYF.

This clonotype was counted at least ten times. The V gene is TRBV6-1, the J gene TRBJ1-2; D remains unclear. The CDR3 totals 16 residues. Germline V gene data show CDR1 as MNHNS and CDR2 as SASEGT. V was cut by 0 bases and J by 3 bases, with 14 bases left in between. In DNA, the CDR3 is TGTGCCAGCAGTGAAGCGCGGAGGACGGGCCACTATGGCTACACCTTC. Protein sequence: CASSEARRTGHYGYTF.